This TCR beta chain was observed in a study of T cells in Graves' hyperthyroidism and ophthalmopathy. In the study overall: Any treatment followed the collection of peripheral blood at initial diagnosis. Broader study findings: Most thyroid clonotypes with frequency above 0.001 were detected in blood. Stable hyperthyroidism was told apart from ophthalmopathy by a model built on 13 V-J features.

The CDR3 loop spans 16 amino acids. From germline, CDR1 is MDHEN and CDR2 SYDVKM. Trimming removed 5 bases from V and 5 bases from J, with 18 bases in between. This clonotype was seen more than once but under ten times. What it recognizes is unknown. The study based diagnoses on clinical symptoms, serum thyroxine and TRAb, thyroid ultrasound and orbital computed tomography. Amplification targeted TCR beta CDR3 regions from RNA transcripts. First-round RT-PCR with HTBI primers amplified the TCR CDR3 region. Each CDR3 protein is one row after TCRdb ran MiXCR on the multiplex PCR reads. In the table there are roughly 600,000 distinct CDR3 sequences, roughly 14% of which are singletons.

The gene calls are TRBV28 and TRBJ2-2; TRBD2 might be the D (7 bases). The TCR was taken from a woman in her fifties or sixties with Graves' ophthalmopathy. Sequencing input: blood. In DNA, the CDR3 is TGTGCCAGCAGTCCCCGGGGGAAGGGGGGGACCGGGGAGCTGTTTTTT. Translation gives CASSPRGKGGTGELFF.